This passage covers 32 T cell receptor beta chains from one sample sequenced in a study of glioma-infiltrating T cells after dendritic cell vaccination. The repertoire was sequenced with immunoSEQ multiplex PCR; TCRdb's copy has only in-frame clones and lacks some. In the table there are roughly 85,000 clones, 85% of which are singletons. The time point here: after dendritic cell vaccination, including at tumor progression/relapse. The material sequenced was blood, taken after dendritic cell vaccination. The source of these receptors is a human donor with glioblastoma.

The chain has TRBV28 and TRBJ1-1, with TRBD1 identical over 12 bases. Germline-derived CDR1 and CDR2 are MDHEN and SYDVKM. The CDR3 sequence is 16 residues long. Trimming at V came to 7 bases and at J to 3 bases, leaving 9 bases not matched to a gene. The CDR3 sequence is CASTSGGTGGYTEAFF. CDR3 in DNA: TGTGCCAGCACCTCCGGTGGGACAGGGGGCTACACTGAAGCTTTCTTT.

The genes are TRBV6-1 and TRBJ2-7; 10 bases fit TRBD2. The CDR3 totals 15 residues. Germline CDR1 MNHNS, CDR2 SASEGT. V lost 7 bases, J lost 2 bases, and 8 bases stayed unmatched. The CDR3 spells CASILLAGSTYEQYF. The CDR3 nucleotides read TGTGCCAGCATCTTACTAGCGGGATCGACCTACGAGCAGTACTTC.

This chain links TRBV2 with TRBJ2-5, with D maybe TRBD2 (5 bases). The CDR3 consists of 13 residues. The ends were cut back, 7 bases at V and 4 bases at J, with 13 bases in the middle. CDR1 and CDR2 from the germline V gene are SNHLY and FYNNEI. CDR3 sequence: CASKVAGGETQYF. The CDR3 coding sequence is TGTGCCAGCAAGGTCGCGGGTGGAGAGACCCAGTACTTC. Full variable domain (missing parts from reference TRBV2 and TRBJ2-5): EPEVTQTPSHQVTQMGQEVILRCVPISNHLYFYWYRQILGQKVEFLVSFYNNEISEKSEIFDDQFSVERPDGSNFTLKIRSTKLEDSAMYFCASKVAGGETQYFGPGTRLLVL.

The J gene is TRBJ1-1, the V gene TRBV9; TRBD1 is a possible D gene (6 bases). The CDR3 covers 14 residues. V shed 0 bases and J shed 5 bases, with 11 bases lying between them. The V gene's germline CDR1 is SGDLS and CDR2 YYNGEE. CDR3 DNA: TGTGCCAGCAGCGTAGGCTGGGACACTACTGAAGCTTTCTTT. Translated: CASSVGWDTTEAFF. Combining the CDR3 with reference TRBV9 and TRBJ1-1 gives the whole variable domain DSGVTQTPKHLITATGQRVTLRCSPRSGDLSVYWYQQSLDQGLQFLIQYYNGEERAKGNILERFSAQQFPDLHSELNLSSLELGDSALYFCASSVGWDTTEAFFGQGTRLTVV.

In this sample, this clone turned up a few times. This chain joins TRBV2 and TRBJ1-2; 8 bases agree with TRBD1. Germline V lookup: CDR1 SNHLY, CDR2 FYNNEI. CDR3 size: 13 residues. The V and J ends lost 6 bases and 2 bases, in that order; junction bases with no gene match: 2. CDR3 region: CASRTGGNYGYTF. In DNA, the CDR3 is TGTGCCAGCAGAACAGGGGGGAACTATGGCTACACCTTC.

V and J are TRBV11-2 and TRBJ2-3; 8 bases are a match to TRBD2. CDR3 length equals 16 residues. Germline CDR1 reads SGHAT; CDR2 reads FQNNGV. V shed 3 bases and J 4 bases; nucleotides not matched to a gene: 9. The CDR3 protein is CASSLIAGGGSDTQYF. CDR3 DNA sequence: TGTGCCAGCAGCTTGATCGCGGGAGGAGGCTCAGATACGCAGTATTTT.

The V call is TRBV4-1, the J call TRBJ2-1, with 10 nucleotides matching TRBD1. This CDR3 region has 14 residues. The trim removed 6 bases at V and 4 bases at J, leaving 3 bases unmatched. The germline CDR1 and CDR2 sequences are MGHRA and YSYEKL. The CDR3 loop is CASSDRGQYNEQFF. In DNA form, the CDR3 reads TGCGCCAGCAGTGACAGGGGGCAGTACAATGAGCAGTTCTTC.

DNA of the CDR3: TGTGCCAGTACCCTAGGGACAGGGTCCTACGAGCAGTACTTC. Protein sequence: CASTLGTGSYEQYF. The chain combines TRBV19 with TRBJ2-7; 9 bases are a match to TRBD1. The CDR3 length is 14 residues. The J segment lost 1 base and the V segment lost 7 bases, leaving 5 bases of the junction unmatched. Germline V gene data show CDR1 as LNHDA and CDR2 as SQIVND (reference sequence).

In this sample, this clone turned up a few times. The chain couples TRBV19 to TRBJ1-2; 7 bases align to TRBD1. This CDR3 region has 15 residues. Looked up from germline, CDR1 is LNHDA and CDR2 is SQIVND (reference sequence). V lost 5 bases to trimming and J lost 1 base; unmatched junction nucleotides: 7. CDR3 residues: CASSPWGQSNYGYTF. In DNA, the CDR3 is TGTGCCAGTAGTCCTTGGGGACAGAGTAACTATGGCTACACCTTC.

The J gene is TRBJ2-7, the V gene TRBV5-1; tentatively, D is TRBD1 (6 bases). The CDR3 has 14 residues. The germline CDR1 and CDR2 sequences are SGHRS and YFSETQ. Trimming pared 0 bases from V and 5 bases from J, leaving 12 bases between. CDR3 bases: TGCGCCAGCAGCTTGGGCCGGACAGCAAACGAGCAGTACTTC. It specifies CASSLGRTANEQYF.

The chain carries TRBV5-6 and TRBJ1-1; 10 bases match TRBD1. The trim removed 2 bases at V and 6 bases at J, leaving 4 bases unmatched. Germline CDR1 is SGHDT and CDR2 is YYEEEE. This CDR3 has 14 amino acids. DNA for the CDR3: TGTGCCAGCAGCTTCGGACAGGGGGTCGCTGAAGCTTTCTTT. It codes for CASSFGQGVAEAFF.

This chain joins TRBV5-1 and TRBJ2-3; a possible D gene is TRBD1 (6 bases). Trimming pared 9 bases from V and 6 bases from J, leaving 23 bases between. CDR1 is SGHRS and CDR2 is YFSETQ in the germline V gene. This CDR3 contains 15 residues. The CDR3 sequence is CATTPGQRVLDTQYF. The DNA of the CDR3 is TGCGCCACTACCCCCGGACAGAGGGTATTGGATACGCAGTATTTT.

The chain is built from TRBV30 and TRBJ1-6; 8 nucleotides match TRBD1. The V gene end was trimmed by 5 bases and the J gene end by 6 bases; junction bases not matched to a gene: 3. CDR1 and CDR2 (germline): GTSNPN, SVGIG (reference sequence). This CDR3 has 13 amino acids. The CDR3 sequence: CAWDRGSNSPLHF. The CDR3 coding sequence is TGTGCCTGGGACAGGGGTAGTAATTCACCCCTCCACTTT.

The chain combines TRBV15 with TRBJ2-7; 7 bases fit TRBD1. The CDR3 extends over 14 amino acids. The V segment lost 3 bases and the J segment 3 bases; nucleotides outside the gene matches: 5. Germline-derived CDR1 and CDR2 are LNHNV and YYDKDF (reference sequence). This CDR3 reads CATSSSRGIYEQYF. The CDR3 DNA is TGTGCCACCAGCAGTTCCAGGGGGATCTACGAGCAGTACTTC.

The rearrangement links TRBV15 to TRBJ2-7; weak D call: TRBD1 (5 bases). This CDR3 spans 18 amino acids. The germline V gene has CDR1 LNHNV and CDR2 YYDKDF (reference sequence). Trimming stripped 0 bases from V and 2 bases from J, with 20 bases between. The CDR3 protein is CATSRDQPPDTLTYEQYF. The DNA of the CDR3 is TGTGCCACCAGCAGAGATCAACCCCCGGACACATTAACCTACGAGCAGTACTTC.

DNA for the CDR3: TGCGCCAGCAGCCAAGAGGGCCAGTCCAATCAGCCCCAGCATTTT. This translates into CASSQEGQSNQPQHF. The chain joins TRBV4-1 to TRBJ1-5; no clear D gene. Trimming cost V 0 bases and J 3 bases, with 9 bases left between them. Germline CDR1 and CDR2: MGHRA and YSYEKL. CDR3 length equals 15 residues.

The rearrangement uses TRBV6-1 and TRBJ1-3; 9 bases are a match to TRBD1. The CDR3 covers 17 residues. J lost 2 bases, V lost 2 bases, and 7 bases had no gene match. Per the germline V gene, CDR1 is MNHNS and CDR2 is SASEGT. CDR3 nucleotides: TGTGCCAGCAGTGAAAATCCGGGACAGGGAGCTGGAAACACCATATATTTT. It specifies CASSENPGQGAGNTIYF.

This chain connects TRBV6-1 to TRBJ2-7; TRBD2 is a possible D gene (6 bases). CDR1 MNHNS and CDR2 SASEGT come from the germline V gene. Trimming took off 0 bases at V and 2 bases at J, with 11 bases between the two ends. The CDR3 length is 15 residues. The CDR3 DNA sequence: TGTGCCAGCAGTGAAGCGCCGGGGGACCCCTACGAGCAGTACTTC. Translating gives CASSEAPGDPYEQYF.

The rearrangement uses TRBV7-2 and TRBJ2-4; 7 bases agree with TRBD2. The V segment lost 1 base and the J segment 7 bases; nucleotides outside the gene matches: 10. The CDR3 has 16 residues. Germline V gene data show CDR1 as SGHTA and CDR2 as FQGNSA. CDR3 residues: CASSLGIGRRGNIQYF. CDR3 DNA sequence: TGTGCCAGCAGCTTAGGAATCGGGCGGCGGGGGAACATTCAGTACTTC.

The chain links TRBV27 to TRBJ2-7; 8 bases map to TRBD1. Trimming at V came to 2 bases and at J to 2 bases, leaving 5 bases not matched to a gene. This CDR3 region has 15 residues. Germline lookup yields CDR1 MNHEY and CDR2 SMNVEV (reference sequence). For the CDR3, the DNA is TGTGCCAGCAGTTTAGCCGGGACAGGTACCTACGAGCAGTACTTC. This translates into CASSLAGTGTYEQYF.

The rearrangement joins TRBV29-1 to TRBJ2-2; TRBD2 aligns across 10 bases. The CDR3 covers 17 residues. The junction had 10 bases not matched to a gene; V was cut back by 6 bases and J by 0 bases. Germline values: CDR1 SQVTM, CDR2 ANQGSEA. The CDR3 DNA is TGCAGCGTCCCCGTACCTACTAGCGGGGCGAACACCGGGGAGCTGTTTTTT. This sequence encodes CSVPVPTSGANTGELFF.

The J gene is TRBJ2-1, the V gene TRBV7-2; 9 bases match TRBD1. The germline V gene has CDR1 SGHTA and CDR2 FQGNSA. The CDR3 is made up of 15 amino acids. V was pared by 3 bases and J by 7 bases, with 7 bases of the junction left unmatched. CDR3: CASSFYRGLGNEQFF. The CDR3 DNA is TGTGCCAGCAGCTTCTACAGGGGGCTAGGGAATGAGCAGTTCTTC.

The chain employs TRBV28 and TRBJ1-4; D gene ambiguous. This CDR3 region has 11 residues. V dropped 6 bases and J dropped 4 bases, with 3 bases sitting between them. The germline V gene encodes CDR1 MDHEN and CDR2 SYDVKM. The DNA for the CDR3 is TGTGCCAGCAGCTTTAATGAAAAACTGTTTTTT. Translating gives CASSFNEKLFF.

The chain recombines TRBV11-3 with TRBJ2-3; TRBD2 agrees at 7 bases. The trim removed 1 base at V and 1 base at J, leaving 5 bases unmatched. The CDR3 loop spans 16 amino acids. The V gene's germline CDR1 is SGHNT and CDR2 YENEEA. The CDR3 coding sequence is TGTGCCAGCAGCTTAGGTCGGGGGGAACGCACAGATACGCAGTATTTT. Translating gives CASSLGRGERTDTQYF. Filled out from reference TRBV11-3 and TRBJ2-3, the complete variable domain reads EAGVVQSPRYKIIEKKQPVAFWCNPISGHNTLYWYLQNLGQGPELLIRYENEEAVDDSQLPKDRFSAERLKGVDSTLKIQPAELGDSAVYLCASSLGRGERTDTQYFGPGTRLTVL.

Comments on this clone: The sample carries other DNA sequences with the same CDR3. The J gene is TRBJ1-5, the V gene TRBV6-1; D perhaps matches TRBD1 (6 bases). Germline-derived CDR1 and CDR2 are MNHNS and SASEGT. V was cut by 6 bases and J by 3 bases, with 15 bases left in between. The CDR3 runs to 15 residues. CDR3 sequence: CASSATGLTNQPQHF. The CDR3 DNA reads TGTGCCAGCAGCGCCACAGGGCTGACCAATCAGCCCCAGCATTTT.

The rearrangement links TRBV28 to TRBJ2-6, with a tentative D call TRBD1 (6 bases). V dropped 6 bases and J dropped 2 bases, with 11 bases sitting between them. The CDR3 spans 15 residues. Per germline, CDR1 MDHEN and CDR2 SYDVKM. The CDR3 bases are TGTGCCAGCAGACCCAGGGGCGCTGGGGCCAACGTCCTGACTTTC. This codes for CASRPRGAGANVLTF.

The V call is TRBV13, the J call TRBJ2-6; 8 nucleotides agree with TRBD2. Germline trimming cut 7 bases from V and 0 bases from J; bases unmatched to any gene: 5. The CDR3 is 16 residues long. The germline gives CDR1 PRHDT, CDR2 FYEKMQ (reference sequence). Written as DNA, the CDR3 is TGTGCCAGCAAGCAACGGGAGGGCTCTGGGGCCAACGTCCTGACTTTC. The encoded protein is CASKQREGSGANVLTF.

J is TRBJ2-7 and V is TRBV4-2; 14 nucleotides align to TRBD2. CDR3 length equals 20 residues. CDR1 and CDR2 from the germline V gene are LGHNA and YNFKEQ. Trimming cost V 1 base and J 5 bases; bases outside gene matches: 16. CDR3 residues: CASSQALTSGRAVGLHEQYF. The CDR3 DNA reads TGTGCCAGCAGCCAAGCCTTGACTAGCGGGAGGGCCGTGGGTCTCCACGAGCAGTACTTC.

The V call is TRBV19, the J call TRBJ1-1; a possible D gene is TRBD1 (6 bases). This CDR3 is built from 14 residues. Deletions cut 7 bases from V and 6 bases from J, with 18 bases between. Germline loops: CDR1 LNHDA, CDR2 SQIVND (reference sequence). The DNA of the CDR3 is TGTGCCAGTACCCCAGGGAGGGGGGACCCTGAAGCTTTCTTT. This codes for CASTPGRGDPEAFF.

V is TRBV2 and J is TRBJ2-7, with TRBD1 identical over 12 bases. V gave up 3 bases and J gave up 6 bases; unmatched junction bases: 9. Germline V gene data show CDR1 as SNHLY and CDR2 as FYNNEI. The CDR3 runs to 16 residues. In nucleotides, the CDR3 is TGTGCCAGCAGTGAGGGTCCCGGGACAGGGGGCGCCGAGCAGTACTTC. Translated, it gives CASSEGPGTGGAEQYF.

V usage is TRBV6-5 and J usage is TRBJ1-4; D gene ambiguous. The V and J ends lost 2 bases and 5 bases respectively, with 12 bases between them. CDR3 length: 15 residues. The germline V gene has CDR1 MNHEY and CDR2 SVGAGI. The CDR3 spells CASSYTSGQNEKLFF. DNA of the CDR3: TGTGCCAGCAGTTACACCAGCGGGCAAAATGAAAAACTGTTTTTT.

This clone was seen only a few times. The chain is built from TRBV5-6 and TRBJ2-2; D perhaps matches TRBD1 (6 bases). The V gene's germline CDR1 is SGHDT and CDR2 YYEEEE. The V gene lost 4 bases and the J gene lost 7 bases, with 11 bases spanning the gap. The CDR3 covers 13 residues. CDR3 region: CASSGTGIGELFF. CDR3 bases: TGTGCCAGCAGCGGAACAGGGATCGGGGAGCTGTTTTTT.